This T cell receptor (beta chain) was recovered during a study of human T cells and chemical hapten exposure. Study-wide findings and caveats: With DPC sensitization, TCRs exceeding 1 in 1000 frequency showed no change.

As for time point: patch test 1, 2 weeks after DPC sensitization. Indicated treatment: therapeutic diphenylcyclopropenone sensitization with weekly scalp DPC. The library gave individual cDNA molecules unique molecular identifiers. MiXCR, applied by TCRdb to the RACE reads, yields one record per CDR3 protein. The top ten hold roughly 2.4% of the sample, which has 300,000 to 450,000 distinct CDR3 sequences, roughly 4.8% seen once. Only a few counts were recorded for this clonotype. The antigen is undetermined. Germline V gene sequence: CDR1 MNHEY, CDR2 SMNVEV (reference sequence). The CDR3 sequence is 13 residues long. After removal of 6 bases from V and 10 bases from J, the junction contained 6 bases not matched to a gene.

This clonotype was sampled from a woman between 50 and 59 years old with alopecia areata. Some clones in this sample may be carry-over from other donors' samples. This chain connects TRBV27 to TRBJ2-1; 10 bases line up with TRBD2. The source material was whole blood, sampled in connection with sensitization to the hapten diphenylcyclopropenone (DPC). CDR3 sequence reads: CASRVAGGWEQFF. DNA of the CDR3: TGTGCCAGCAGAGTAGCGGGAGGTTGGGAGCAGTTCTTC.